The rows below give T cell receptor beta chains drawn from one sample of a study of metastatic and nonmetastatic thyroid tumors. TCRdb called clones again from the PCR reads with MiXCR. This sample has about 46,000 clones, with 24% found just once. The specimen sequenced was blood. The receptors stem from a male donor with papillary thyroid cancer or a benign thyroid nodule (not recorded which). Some clones in this sample may be carry-over from other donors' samples. Each CDR3 is given with its conserved first and last residue. Each record gives: V gene, D gene, J gene, clone size, CDR3 protein, CDR3 DNA. D genes are given only for firm matches. Size is stated for part of the rows, as once, few or many counts, or as a class when the clone is expanded.

>TRBV6-1|NA|TRBJ2-7|NA
CASSSLRGPYEQYF
TGTGCCAGCAGTTCCCTCAGGGGACCTTACGAGCAGTACTTC
>TRBV6-2/TRBV6-3|TRBD2|TRBJ2-7|NA
CASSSWASGSVEQYF
TGTGCCAGCAGCAGCTGGGCTAGCGGGAGTGTCGAGCAGTACTTC
>TRBV2|TRBD2|TRBJ2-7|few
CASSKGLAGDTEQYF
TGTGCCAGCAGTAAAGGACTAGCGGGAGACACAGAGCAGTACTTC
>TRBV28|NA|TRBJ1-1|few
CASSLQSQEQAFF
TGTGCCAGCAGCCTTCAATCCCAGGAACAGGCTTTCTTT
>TRBV11-1|TRBD1|TRBJ2-2|many
CASSGGPGTGFTGELFF
TGTGCCAGCAGCGGCGGACCCGGGACAGGGTTCACCGGGGAGCTGTTTTTT
>TRBV19|NA|TRBJ1-5|NA
CASTHLSRNPKAQHF
TGTGCCAGTACCCACTTGAGCAGAAATCCCAAAGCCCAGCATTTT
>TRBV6-6|TRBD2|TRBJ2-7|many
CASSYGGEFYEQYF
TGTGCCAGCAGTTACGGGGGGGAATTCTACGAGCAGTACTTC
>TRBV6-1|NA|TRBJ1-5|many
CASSRGVGGRQPQHF
TGTGCCAGCAGTCGAGGGGTAGGGGGAAGGCAGCCCCAGCATTTT
>TRBV10-2|TRBD1|TRBJ1-1|few
CASSGRQGGTEAFF
TGCGCCAGCAGTGGAAGACAGGGCGGTACTGAAGCTTTCTTT
>TRBV6-2/TRBV6-3|NA|TRBJ2-7|NA
CASSYSTESYEQYF
TGTGCCAGCAGTTACTCGACTGAATCCTACGAGCAGTACTTC
>TRBV30|TRBD2|TRBJ2-3|NA
CAWSQGGGTDTQYF
TGTGCCTGGAGTCAGGGAGGGGGCACAGATACGCAGTATTTT
>TRBV6-2/TRBV6-3|TRBD2|TRBJ2-7|NA
CASSTTSGAAEQYF
TGTGCCAGCAGTACAACTAGCGGGGCGGCCGAGCAGTACTTC
>TRBV11-2|TRBD2|TRBJ2-3|many
CASNSGLETDTQYF
TGTGCCAGCAACTCCGGACTAGAAACAGATACGCAGTATTTT
>TRBV12-3/TRBV12-4|NA|TRBJ1-4|many
CASRNRETSEKLFF
TGTGCCAGCAGAAACCGGGAGACATCTGAAAAACTGTTTTTT